The sequence of this T cell receptor (beta chain) was determined in a study of blood T cell repertoires in COVID-19 (dated by TCRdb to 2019 to 2021). Background for the entire study: Collaborator samples came from the United States, Italy and Spain and covered acute and convalescent phases of COVID-19. The prospective study material was composed of cDNA or gDNA derived from T cells, B-cell-depleted T cells, or PBMCs. Deeply sampled blood TCRbeta repertoires from subjects exposed to, actively infected with, or recovered from COVID-19 were included in the dataset. A freely available public database, intended as a resource for researchers studying the immune response to SARS-CoV-2, is where the repertoires were released. The samples were drawn from two sources: the first 160 participants of the ongoing ImmuneRACE study, and 950 to 1,500 subjects contributed by 6 global collaborators. A de-identified subject ID, COVID-19 status, age in years and sex were almost always included in the sample metadata. Where available, HLA class I and class II types were taken from metadata supplied by the sample provider and were not determined by assay-based typing.

Samples from volunteer blood donors who had recovered from COVID-19 were contributed by a second Seattle source. Whole blood was collected in K2EDTA tubes by collaborating institutions according to the institutions' own protocols. Collaborator samples were shipped for TCRbeta analysis as frozen whole blood, isolated PBMCs, or DNA extracted from either sample type. Overall study results and their limits: Clinical and demographic metadata were provided uncurated, with the amount varying by source and participant.

TCRbeta CDR3 regions were amplified from genomic DNA using the immunoSEQ Assay, a bias-controlled multiplex PCR. In the authors' own workflow: Within the assay, amplification of reference gene primers was used to estimate how many nucleated cells each sample contained. Sequence reads were collapsed and filtered to measure the absolute abundance of every unique TCRbeta CDR3 rearrangement. For each sample, productive Simpson clonality was calculated as the square root of Simpson's diversity index across productive rearrangements. This is the immuneACCESS table as TCRdb keeps it, with only in-frame sequences that have V and J called. A part of the clones is gone; compared with another copy, unresolved V genes explain less than half, and the rest is unexplained. V and J calls plus clone size are reproduced from that table; the DNA served to infer D and trimming. For this sample there are a few hundred thousand clones; 80% to 85% appear just once. The ten largest clones capture about 5.1% of the sample.

Looking up the germline V gene (reference sequence) yields CDR1 GTSNPN and CDR2 SVGIG. V gives up 4 bases and J gives up 0 bases, and the segment between their germline ends measures 4 bases. Measured from the cysteine to the phenylalanine, the CDR3 is 12 residues long. Of the read, only the CDR3 DNA is kept; its 36 bases are in frame from base 1. With respect to this clone: Its antigen is unknown. Per-base quality was not reported, and no clone a single base away is much larger than it.

Recombination joined TRBV30 with TRBJ2-1; no D gene is confidently identified. Source material: peripheral blood. This sequence was found in a woman aged 60-70 years who had recovered from COVID-19. The base sequence is TGTGCCTGGACTCCCTCCTACAATGAGCAGTTCTTC. Its amino acids are CAWTPSYNEQFF.